Presented here are 31 T cell receptor beta chains from one specimen sequenced in a study of blood T cells in healthy people across ages. Primers used in a second PCR of about 7 to 11 cycles were a sample-barcoded 5' primer and a J-beta primer mix. TCRdb independently ran MiXCR on the 5' RACE reads; one entry per CDR3 protein. The sample has roughly 700,000 distinct CDR3 sequences, just under 25% seen once. The sample was also reused in another study, on T cells of mothers and their children.

The sequenced sample was blood. The receptors were gathered from a boy between 10 and 17 years old in good health.

This clonotype was counted between two and nine times. This rearrangement joins TRBV29-1 to TRBJ1-3, with D unclear. CDR3 length equals 11 residues. The V and J ends lost 6 bases and 4 bases respectively, with 7 bases between them. Per the germline V gene, CDR1 is SQVTM and CDR2 is ANQGSEA. Here the CDR3 DNA reads TGCAGCGTGCGAGGAGGAAACACCATATATTTT. This gives the protein CSVRGGNTIYF.

The genes are TRBV6-5 and TRBJ1-2; D gene unclear. The length of the CDR3 is 15 residues. V was trimmed by 8 bases and J by 3 bases, leaving 19 bases between them. The V gene's germline CDR1 is MNHEY and CDR2 SVGAGI. In DNA form, the CDR3 reads TGTGCCAGCTCCAACAGAGGTACAGCCCACTATGGCTACACCTTC. Protein sequence: CASSNRGTAHYGYTF.

CDR3 amino acids: CASSDTGTGGYEQYF. For the CDR3, the DNA is TGTGCCAGTAGTGATACCGGGACAGGGGGCTACGAGCAGTACTTC. The rearrangement uses TRBV12-3 or TRBV12-4 and TRBJ2-7, with 11 bases identical to TRBD1. The J segment lost 3 bases and the V segment lost 9 bases, leaving 10 bases of the junction unmatched. The CDR3 is made up of 15 amino acids.

The chain links TRBV29-1 to TRBJ2-5, with D unclear. The CDR3 runs to 12 residues. V was clipped by 4 bases and J by 1 base, with 7 bases between them. Germline V gene data show CDR1 as SQVTM and CDR2 as ANQGSEA. Here the CDR3 DNA reads TGCAGCGTTGCCTCGAGCCAAGAGACCCAGTACTTC. Translation: CSVASSQETQYF.

V usage is TRBV20-1 and J usage is TRBJ2-5; 9 bases align to TRBD1. TRBJ2-7 matches the DNA end more closely, so the J call is doubtful. This CDR3 is built from 13 residues. Looked up from germline, CDR1 is DFQATT and CDR2 is SNEGSKA (reference sequence). CDR3 residues: CSAIQGARYEQYF. The CDR3 nucleotides are TGCAGTGCTATACAGGGGGCGCGCTACGAGCAGTACTTC.

In this sample, this clonotype turned up a few times. The V and J genes are TRBV29-1 and TRBJ2-5; D not certain. The CDR3 totals 11 residues. V was pared by 5 bases and J by 2 bases, with 6 bases between. The germline V gene has CDR1 SQVTM and CDR2 ANQGSEA. Written as DNA, the CDR3 is TGCAGCGTTCAGCTACAAGAGACCCAGTACTTC. Amino acid sequence: CSVQLQETQYF.

This clonotype was recorded a few times. The CDR3 bases are TGTGCCAGCAGCCAAGTAATAGGACTAGCGGACTCCTACGAGCAGTACTTC. It specifies CASSQVIGLADSYEQYF. The chain recombines TRBV3-1 with TRBJ2-7; 10 bases are shared with TRBD2. The CDR3 is 17 amino acids. Germline V gene sequence: CDR1 LGHDT, CDR2 YNNKEL (reference sequence). V gave up 1 base and J gave up 0 bases; unmatched junction bases: 6.

There are a few counts of this clonotype. V usage is TRBV7-9 and J usage is TRBJ1-4; D call uncertain. CDR1 and CDR2 (germline): SEHNR, FQNEAQ (reference sequence). V shed 5 bases and J shed 8 bases, with 12 bases lying between them. There are 13 residues in the CDR3. CDR3 sequence reads: CASSPREGEKLFF. In DNA, the CDR3 is TGTGCCAGCAGCCCCCGGGAGGGCGAAAAACTGTTTTTT.

The sample holds many counts of this clonotype. The V call is TRBV29-1, the J call TRBJ2-5; TRBD1 matches at 7 bases. Trimming cost V 7 bases and J 5 bases; bases outside gene matches: 10. This CDR3 contains 13 residues. Germline CDR1 SQVTM, CDR2 ANQGSEA. In DNA, the CDR3 is TGCAGCGAGCTTACAGGGGTACTGGAGACCCAGTACTTC. Translated, it gives CSELTGVLETQYF.

This clonotype has only a few counts. This chain uses TRBV5-6 with TRBJ2-5; 10 bases fit TRBD2. The DNA end is a closer match to TRBJ2-1, so the J assignment may be wrong. The CDR3 contains 16 residues. Germline-derived CDR1 and CDR2 are SGHDT and YYEEEE. The CDR3 coding sequence is TGTGCCAGCAGCTCCCTACTAAGCGGGGGGGCCAATGAGCAGTTCTTC. Amino acid sequence: CASSSLLSGGANEQFF.

The CDR3 DNA sequence: TGTGCCAGCAGCCACAGGACTAGCGGGTTCTACGAGCAGTACTTC. Amino acids: CASSHRTSGFYEQYF. This chain connects TRBV7-2 to TRBJ2-5, with 11 bases fitting TRBD2. The J call may not be correct, given that the DNA end is closer to TRBJ2-7. There are 15 residues in the CDR3. Per the germline V gene, CDR1 is SGHTA and CDR2 is FQGNSA.

In its sample, this clonotype was seen many times. The rearrangement joins TRBV6-5 to TRBJ2-1; 9 bases align to TRBD2. Germline assignment: CDR1 MNHEY and CDR2 SVGAGI. The CDR3 covers 17 residues. The V and J ends lost 0 bases and 4 bases, in that order; junction bases with no gene match: 7. CDR3 nucleotides: TGTGCCAGCAGTTACTCTTTGCCTAGCGGGATTTACAATGAGCAGTTCTTC. Residues: CASSYSLPSGIYNEQFF.

DNA of the CDR3: TGTGCCAGCAGCCAAGGCACGGGGGAGACCCAGTACTTC. This codes for CASSQGTGETQYF. The chain links TRBV3-1 to TRBJ2-5, with D possibly TRBD2 on 5 matching bases. V lost 1 base to trimming and J lost 5 bases, with 8 bases between them. The CDR3 runs to 13 residues. The germline V gene has CDR1 LGHDT and CDR2 YNNKEL (reference sequence).

V usage is TRBV12-3 or TRBV12-4 and J usage is TRBJ2-5; 8 bases map to TRBD2. The V gene end was trimmed by 7 bases and the J gene end by 5 bases; junction bases not matched to a gene: 12. The CDR3 covers 15 residues. The CDR3 reads CASTSARGGGETQYF. The CDR3 DNA reads TGTGCCAGCACTTCGGCTCGGGGGGGTGGGGAGACCCAGTACTTC.

This clonotype was counted only a few times. The gene calls are TRBV10-3 and TRBJ2-1; 7 bases align to TRBD1. The CDR3 covers 15 residues. V trimming: 6 bases; J trimming: 2 bases; junction bases outside the gene matches: 7. From germline, CDR1 is ENHRY and CDR2 SYGVKD. The CDR3 region is CAIRRAGTAYNEQFF. DNA of the CDR3: TGTGCCATCAGGCGGGCCGGGACAGCCTACAATGAGCAGTTCTTC.

The chain carries TRBV9 and TRBJ2-7, with a tentative D call TRBD1 (6 bases). Trimming stripped 2 bases from V and 2 bases from J, with 11 bases between. This CDR3 contains 14 residues. Germline values: CDR1 SGDLS, CDR2 YYNGEE. DNA for the CDR3: TGTGCCAGCAGCGTCCAGGCAGGGGCCTACGAGCAGTACTTC. This translates into CASSVQAGAYEQYF.

The sample holds a few counts of this clonotype. The chain recombines TRBV12-3 or TRBV12-4 with TRBJ2-1, with no clear D. Trimming took 7 bases from V and 4 from J, leaving 20 bases between them. CDR3 length equals 16 residues. In DNA form, the CDR3 reads TGTGCCAGCATCCAAAGCTCGGACGGAAGATACAATGAGCAGTTCTTC. Protein: CASIQSSDGRYNEQFF.

The chain links TRBV28 to TRBJ2-3; D gene unclear. The CDR3 spans 13 residues. The V end was cut by 3 bases, the J end by 4 bases, with 8 bases between. The V gene's germline CDR1 is MDHEN and CDR2 SYDVKM. Written as DNA, the CDR3 is TGTGCCAGCAGTTTTATAGGAGCAGATACGCAGTATTTT. Translating it yields CASSFIGADTQYF.

About this clonotype itself: The conserved phenylalanine or tryptophan normally closing the CDR3 is absent here, so this likely arose from a read error. The genes are TRBV20-1 and TRBJ1-2; D is unresolved. V lost 5 bases to trimming and J lost 2 bases, with 12 bases between them. This CDR3 is built from 13 residues. Germline V gene lookup returns CDR1 DFQATT and CDR2 SNEGSKA (reference sequence). This chain's CDR3 is CSAGSGENYGYTL. The CDR3, as DNA: TGCAGTGCTGGAAGCGGCGAAAACTATGGCTACACCCTC.

In its sample, this clonotype was seen a few times. The chain joins TRBV7-8 to TRBJ2-5; 7 nucleotides match TRBD2. The DNA matches TRBJ2-7 better at its end, which makes the J call doubtful. The germline V gene has CDR1 SGHVS and CDR2 FQNEAQ. The CDR3 covers 17 residues. CDR3 in amino acids: CASSPPLGLQISYEQYF. The CDR3 coding sequence is TGTGCCAGCAGCCCCCCGCTGGGACTACAGATCTCCTACGAGCAGTACTTC.

This clonotype was seen only a few times. The V and J genes are TRBV5-1 and TRBJ1-2; 7 nucleotides line up with TRBD1. V gave up 0 bases and J gave up 5 bases; unmatched junction bases: 13. CDR3 size: 17 residues. Germline values: CDR1 SGHRS, CDR2 YFSETQ. The CDR3 bases are TGCGCCAGCAGCTTGGAGGGGGCCCAGGACCTCGTTTATGGCTACACCTTC. Translating it yields CASSLEGAQDLVYGYTF.

The chain links TRBV6-6 to TRBJ2-1; the D is unclear. The DNA matches TRBJ2-5 better at its end, which makes the J call doubtful. This CDR3 has 13 amino acids. Germline loops: CDR1 MNHNY, CDR2 SVGAGI (reference sequence). The CDR3 spells CASSTLVGETQYF. CDR3 bases: TGTGCCAGCTCAACTCTAGTGGGAGAGACCCAGTACTTC.

This clonotype was counted only a few times. CDR3 region: CSASATGDTEAFF. The CDR3 DNA is TGCAGTGCTAGTGCAACGGGGGACACTGAAGCTTTCTTT. The chain joins TRBV20-1 to TRBJ1-1; weak D call: TRBD1 (5 bases). Germline loops: CDR1 DFQATT, CDR2 SNEGSKA (reference sequence). The CDR3 runs 13 residues. V lost 3 bases and J 3 bases, leaving 11 bases between the germline ends.

This clonotype was detected many times. This chain joins TRBV29-1 and TRBJ1-1; D might be TRBD1 (5 bases). The CDR3 is 11 amino acids. Between the trimmed V and J ends, which lost 7 bases and 3 bases, there was a span of 9 bases. Germline CDR1 SQVTM, CDR2 ANQGSEA. The CDR3 region is CSARGDTEAFF. CDR3 nucleotides: TGCAGCGCTCGGGGGGACACTGAAGCTTTCTTT.

For this clonotype: Sequence at one end of the junction differs from germline and may be a read error. The rearrangement uses TRBV28 and TRBJ2-4; D remains ambiguous. The CDR3 length is 17 residues. Looked up from germline, CDR1 is MDHEN and CDR2 is SYDVKM. CDR3 sequence: CASSLSTPHPAKNTQYF. The CDR3 DNA sequence: TGTGCCAGCAGTTTATCCACACCTCACCCAGCCAAAAACACTCAGTACTTC. Full variable domain (missing parts from reference TRBV28 and TRBJ2-4): DVKVTQSSRYLVKRTGEKVFLECVQDMDHENMFWYRQDPGLGLRLIYFSYDVKMKEKGDIPEGYSVSREKKERFSLILESASTNQTSMYLCASSLSTPHPAKNTQYFGAGTRLSVL.

This clonotype has only a few counts. A read error may produce the germline difference seen at one junction end. The chain couples TRBV7-6 to TRBJ2-5; D might be TRBD2 (6 bases). The DNA end favors TRBJ2-7, so the J call may be wrong. This CDR3 comprises 14 residues. Germline V lookup: CDR1 SGHVS, CDR2 FNYEAQ. The CDR3 DNA sequence: TGTGCCGGCAGCCCGGGACTTCTCCACTACGAGCAGTACTTC. This sequence encodes CAGSPGLLHYEQYF.

The rearrangement links TRBV20-1 to TRBJ2-3, with D possibly TRBD2 on 5 matching bases. V was shortened by 0 bases and J by 8 bases, with 9 bases between the two germline ends. CDR3 length equals 12 residues. The germline CDR1 and CDR2 sequences are DFQATT and SNEGSKA (reference sequence). CDR3 sequence: CSARDLTSTQYF. CDR3 nucleotide sequence: TGCAGTGCTAGAGATCTCACTAGTACGCAGTATTTT.

The rearrangement uses TRBV11-3 and TRBJ1-1; D possibly corresponds to TRBD1 (5 bases). Germline CDR1 is SGHNT and CDR2 is YENEEA. The CDR3 extends over 14 amino acids. The V end was cut by 5 bases, the J end by 6 bases, with 16 bases between. The CDR3 here is CASSPQGVLAEAFF. The DNA of the CDR3 is TGTGCCAGCAGCCCCCAAGGGGTGCTGGCTGAAGCTTTCTTT.

This clonotype was seen only a few times. CDR3 amino acids: CASSHPGGGQETQYF. The CDR3 DNA sequence: TGTGCCAGCAGCCATCCCGGGGGGGGCCAAGAGACCCAGTACTTC. This chain connects TRBV3-1 to TRBJ2-5, with TRBD2 matching 8 bases. The CDR3 totals 15 residues. V shed 3 bases and J 1 base; nucleotides not matched to a gene: 4. The germline CDR1 and CDR2 sequences are LGHDT and YNNKEL (reference sequence).

This clonotype appeared a few times. This chain connects TRBV12-3 or TRBV12-4 to TRBJ2-5, with D uncertain. The ends were cut back, 6 bases at V and 4 bases at J, with 12 bases in the middle. The CDR3 extends over 13 amino acids. The chain's CDR3 is CASSHTPGETQYF. As DNA, the CDR3 is TGTGCCAGCAGCCACACACCGGGAGAGACCCAGTACTTC.

Remarks on this clonotype: At one end, the junction sequence differs from germline, possibly due to a read error. The chain combines TRBV12-3 or TRBV12-4 with TRBJ1-6; the match to TRBD1 covers 7 bases. This CDR3 region has 12 residues. For the CDR3, the DNA is TGTGCCGGCAGGGGGGGCCGATCACCCCTCCACTTT. Protein: CAGRGGRSPLHF.